A single sample is the source of the 14 T cell receptor beta chains below, sequenced in a study of blood T cell repertoires in COVID-19. Generated by immunoSEQ multiplex PCR, the TCRdb table keeps only in-frame clones and is missing some. Here the sample spans approximately 400,000 clones, about 91% being singletons. The specimen was peripheral blood. The receptors derive from a woman in her fifties or sixties with COVID-19, enrolled during active disease.

The chain joins TRBV7-3 to TRBJ2-1, with D perhaps TRBD2 (5 bases). Germline-derived CDR1 and CDR2 are SGHTA and FQGTGA. The CDR3 covers 14 residues. Trimming stripped 2 bases from V and 6 bases from J, with 11 bases between. In DNA, the CDR3 is TGTGCCAGCAGCTTAGGTTTCGCGGGCAATGAGCAGTTCTTC. Translating gives CASSLGFAGNEQFF.

The chain links TRBV3-1 (or the pseudogene TRBV3-2) to TRBJ1-1; weak D call: TRBD1 (5 bases). The CDR3 is made up of 13 amino acids. Germline V lookup: CDR1 LGHDT, CDR2 YNNKEL (reference sequence). V lost 2 bases to trimming and J lost 11 bases, with 15 bases between them. CDR3 protein: CASSQSEKGVAFF. CDR3 in DNA: TGTGCCAGCAGCCAATCCGAGAAAGGGGTGGCTTTCTTT.

The chain couples TRBV3-1 (or the pseudogene TRBV3-2) to TRBJ2-3; TRBD2 matches 7 bases. The CDR3 runs to 16 residues. The J segment lost 9 bases and the V segment lost 0 bases, leaving 12 bases of the junction unmatched. Germline CDR1 and CDR2: LGHDT and YNNKEL (reference sequence). For the CDR3, the DNA is TGTGCCAGCAGCCAAGATTCCGGGACTACAAACCCAACGCAGTATTTT. As protein: CASSQDSGTTNPTQYF.

V usage is TRBV24-1 and J usage is TRBJ2-3; maybe TRBD1 (6 bases). The CDR3 spans 17 residues. The ends were cut back, 1 base at V and 6 bases at J, with 19 bases in the middle. Germline lookup yields CDR1 KGHDR and CDR2 SFDVKD. Here the CDR3 DNA reads TGTGCCACCAGTGATTTTTCCGGGACACAAATGGGGGATACGCAGTATTTT. Translating it yields CATSDFSGTQMGDTQYF.

Concerning this clone: The sample carries other DNA sequences with the same CDR3. The chain joins TRBV10-3 to TRBJ2-7; D gene ambiguous. Germline CDR1 and CDR2: ENHRY and SYGVKD. V was clipped by 2 bases and J by 2 bases, with 4 bases between them. CDR3 length: 12 residues. The CDR3 reads CAISEAAYEQYF. DNA for the CDR3: TGTGCCATCAGTGAGGCGGCCTACGAGCAGTACTTC.

V usage is TRBV2 and J usage is TRBJ2-3; D perhaps matches TRBD1 (6 bases). With 6 bases removed from V and 3 bases from J, the gap between germline ends came to 16 bases. The length of the CDR3 is 15 residues. The germline gives CDR1 SNHLY, CDR2 FYNNEI. CDR3 DNA: TGTGCCAGCAGGAACAGGGTAGGGGAGACAGATACGCAGTATTTT. Its protein product is CASRNRVGETDTQYF.

The CDR3 DNA reads as TGTGCCAGCAGTCGCATCTTTGAAGGGGCGTTGCGTGAAAAACTGTTTTTT. The encoded protein is CASSRIFEGALREKLFF. The rearrangement joins TRBV27 to TRBJ1-4, with a weak D call TRBD1 (5 bases). Trimming took 5 bases from V and 7 from J, leaving 23 bases between them. The V gene's germline CDR1 is MNHEY and CDR2 SMNVEV (reference sequence). The CDR3 is 17 residues long.

This rearrangement joins TRBV19 to TRBJ2-1; a weak D match, TRBD2 (5 bases). The V gene's germline CDR1 is LNHDA and CDR2 SQIVND (reference sequence). There are 16 residues in the CDR3. The V end was cut by 3 bases, the J end by 9 bases, with 21 bases between. CDR3: CASSMARDGGKGEQFF. The CDR3 nucleotides are TGTGCCAGTAGTATGGCTAGAGACGGAGGAAAGGGTGAGCAGTTCTTC.

This chain uses TRBV10-3 with TRBJ1-2; 7 bases agree with TRBD1. The CDR3 length is 13 residues. V dropped 6 bases and J dropped 2; count of bases not matched to a gene: 3. Germline CDR1 reads ENHRY; CDR2 reads SYGVKD. The CDR3 is CAIRRDSNYGYTF. The CDR3 DNA is TGTGCCATCAGACGGGACAGCAACTATGGCTACACCTTC.

This rearrangement joins TRBV10-3 to TRBJ1-6, with a possible D match to TRBD1 (6 bases). The CDR3 contains 15 residues. Trimming removed 4 bases at V and 5 bases at J, with 12 bases between. Germline V gene data show CDR1 as ENHRY and CDR2 as SYGVKD. CDR3 region: CAISGRQADNSPLHF. The CDR3 region has the DNA TGTGCCATCAGTGGTAGACAGGCCGATAATTCACCCCTCCACTTT.

In this sample, this clone turned up a few times. V usage is TRBV6-4 and J usage is TRBJ2-2; D gene uncertain. The germline CDR1 and CDR2 sequences are MRHNA and SNTAGT. V was shortened by 8 bases and J by 2 bases, with 6 bases between the two germline ends. The CDR3 spans 12 residues. The CDR3: CASSPNTGELFF. In DNA, the CDR3 is TGTGCCAGCTCCCCTAACACCGGGGAGCTGTTTTTT.

The chain combines TRBV13 with TRBJ2-2; the D gene is possibly TRBD1 (6 bases). CDR3 size: 15 residues. The germline V gene has CDR1 PRHDT and CDR2 FYEKMQ (reference sequence). V lost 0 bases and J 5 bases, leaving 10 bases between the germline ends. The CDR3 is CASSLGRQGTGELFF. CDR3 in DNA: TGTGCCAGCAGCTTAGGACGGCAGGGGACCGGGGAGCTGTTTTTT.

The gene calls are TRBV30 and TRBJ1-6, with 11 positions matching TRBD1. V lost 3 bases to trimming and J lost 11 bases; unmatched junction nucleotides: 3. CDR3 length: 13 amino acids. Germline values: CDR1 GTSNPN, CDR2 SVGIG (reference sequence). In DNA, the CDR3 is TGTGCCTGGAGAGGGGGACAGGGGGCACCCCTCCACTTT. It codes for CAWRGGQGAPLHF.

This clone was recorded once. The gene calls are TRBV7-9 and TRBJ1-5; D unresolved. The CDR3 runs to 12 residues. V gave up 1 base and J gave up 9 bases, with 7 bases separating them. Germline CDR1 SEHNR, CDR2 FQNEAQ (reference sequence). CDR3 in amino acids: CASSLENGPQHF. CDR3 bases: TGTGCCAGCAGCTTAGAGAACGGGCCCCAGCATTTT. Variable domain in full (rest from reference TRBV7-9 and TRBJ1-5): DTGVSQNPRHKITKRGQNVTFRCDPISEHNRLYWYRQTLGQGPEFLTYFQNEAQLEKSRLLSDRFSAERPKGSFSTLEIQRTEQGDSAMYLCASSLENGPQHFGDGTRLSIL.